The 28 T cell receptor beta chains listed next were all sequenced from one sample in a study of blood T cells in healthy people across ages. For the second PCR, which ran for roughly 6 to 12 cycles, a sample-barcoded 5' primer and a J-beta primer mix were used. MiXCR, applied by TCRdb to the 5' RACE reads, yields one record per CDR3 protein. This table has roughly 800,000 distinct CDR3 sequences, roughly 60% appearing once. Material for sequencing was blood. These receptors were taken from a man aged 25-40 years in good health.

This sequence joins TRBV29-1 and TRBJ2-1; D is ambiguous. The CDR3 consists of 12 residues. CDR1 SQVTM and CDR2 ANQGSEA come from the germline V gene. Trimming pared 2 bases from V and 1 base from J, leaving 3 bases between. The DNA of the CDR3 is TGCAGCGTTGAACAGTCCTACAATGAGCAGTTCTTC. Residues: CSVEQSYNEQFF.

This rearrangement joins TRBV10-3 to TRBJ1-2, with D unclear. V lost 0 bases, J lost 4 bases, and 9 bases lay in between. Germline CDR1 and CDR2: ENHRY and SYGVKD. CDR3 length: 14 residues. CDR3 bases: TGTGCCATCAGTGAGTCGGCAGGACCCTATGGCTACACCTTC. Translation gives CAISESAGPYGYTF.

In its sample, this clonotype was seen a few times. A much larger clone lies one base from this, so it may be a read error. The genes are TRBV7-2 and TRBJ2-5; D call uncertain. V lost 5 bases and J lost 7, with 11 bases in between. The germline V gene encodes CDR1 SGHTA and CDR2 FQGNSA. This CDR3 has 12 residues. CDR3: CASSQDIWTQYF. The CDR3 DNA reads TGTGCCAGCAGCCAAGATATTTGGACCCAGTACTTC.

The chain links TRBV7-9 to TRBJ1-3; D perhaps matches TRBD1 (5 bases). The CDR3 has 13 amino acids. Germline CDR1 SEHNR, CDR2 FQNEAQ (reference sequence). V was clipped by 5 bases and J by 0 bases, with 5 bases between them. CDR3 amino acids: CASSQGSGNTIYF. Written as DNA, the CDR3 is TGTGCCAGCAGCCAGGGCTCTGGAAACACCATATATTTT.

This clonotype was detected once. The CDR3, as DNA: TGTGCCAGCGCGGGGGAGAGCTCCTACGAGCAGTACTTC. It encodes CASAGESSYEQYF. V usage is TRBV6-1 and J usage is TRBJ2-7, with TRBD2 matching over 7 bases. This CDR3 is built from 13 residues. CDR1 and CDR2 (germline): MNHNS, SASEGT. After removal of 8 bases from V and 0 bases from J, the junction contained 4 bases not matched to a gene.

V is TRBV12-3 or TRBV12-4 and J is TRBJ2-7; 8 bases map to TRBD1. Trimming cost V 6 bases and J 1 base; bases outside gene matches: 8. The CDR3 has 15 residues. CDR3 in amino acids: CASRDYRDRSYEQYF. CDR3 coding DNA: TGTGCCAGCAGAGACTATAGGGACAGGTCCTACGAGCAGTACTTC.

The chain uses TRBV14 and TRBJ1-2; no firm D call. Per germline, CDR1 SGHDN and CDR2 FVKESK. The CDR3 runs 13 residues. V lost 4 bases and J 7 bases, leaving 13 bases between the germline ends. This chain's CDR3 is CASSLALQRGYTF. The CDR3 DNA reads TGTGCCAGCAGCCTGGCCTTGCAGCGTGGCTACACCTTC.

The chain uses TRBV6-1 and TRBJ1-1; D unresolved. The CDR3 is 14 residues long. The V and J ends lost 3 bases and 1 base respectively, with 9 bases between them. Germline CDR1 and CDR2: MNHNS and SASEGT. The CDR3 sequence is CASSEVPQNTEAFF. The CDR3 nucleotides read TGTGCCAGCAGTGAGGTTCCCCAGAACACTGAAGCTTTCTTT.

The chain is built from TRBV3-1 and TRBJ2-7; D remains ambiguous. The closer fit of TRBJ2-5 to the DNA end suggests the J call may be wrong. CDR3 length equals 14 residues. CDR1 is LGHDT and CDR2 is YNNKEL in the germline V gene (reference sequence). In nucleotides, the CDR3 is TGTGCCAGCAGCCAAGCAGCCCTCGAGGAGACCCAGTACTTC. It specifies CASSQAALEETQYF.

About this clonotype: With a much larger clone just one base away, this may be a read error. This chain's CDR3 is CAGRTSGTPEETQYF. The CDR3 nucleotides read TGTGCCGGCAGGACTAGCGGGACGCCAGAGGAGACCCAGTACTTC. This rearrangement joins TRBV2 to TRBJ2-5; 12 bases agree with TRBD2. There are 15 residues in the CDR3. Germline CDR1 SNHLY, CDR2 FYNNEI.

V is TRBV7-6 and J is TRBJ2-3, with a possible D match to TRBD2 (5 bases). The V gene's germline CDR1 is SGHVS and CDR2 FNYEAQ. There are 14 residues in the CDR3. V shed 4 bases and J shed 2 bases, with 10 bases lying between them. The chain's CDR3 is CASSSRGNTDTQYF. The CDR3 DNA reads TGTGCCAGCAGCTCACGAGGGAACACAGATACGCAGTATTTT.

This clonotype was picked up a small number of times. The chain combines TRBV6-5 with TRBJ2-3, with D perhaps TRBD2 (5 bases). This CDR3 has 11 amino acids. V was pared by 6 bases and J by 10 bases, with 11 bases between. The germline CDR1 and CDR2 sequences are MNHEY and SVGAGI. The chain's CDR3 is CASRIGGSQYF. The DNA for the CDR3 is TGTGCCAGCAGGATCGGAGGTTCGCAGTATTTT.

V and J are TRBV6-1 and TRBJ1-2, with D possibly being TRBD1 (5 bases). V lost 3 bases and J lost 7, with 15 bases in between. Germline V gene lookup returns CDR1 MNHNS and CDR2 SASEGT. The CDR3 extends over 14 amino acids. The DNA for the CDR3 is TGTGCCAGCAGTGATACGGGGGGGAGAGGTGGCTACACCTTC. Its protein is CASSDTGGRGGYTF.

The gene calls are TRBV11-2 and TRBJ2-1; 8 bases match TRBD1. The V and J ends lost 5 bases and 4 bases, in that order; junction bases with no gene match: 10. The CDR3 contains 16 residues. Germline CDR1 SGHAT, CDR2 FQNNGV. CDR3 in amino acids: CASSPGAGQGYNEQFF. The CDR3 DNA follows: TGTGCCAGCAGCCCTGGGGCCGGACAGGGATACAATGAGCAGTTCTTC.

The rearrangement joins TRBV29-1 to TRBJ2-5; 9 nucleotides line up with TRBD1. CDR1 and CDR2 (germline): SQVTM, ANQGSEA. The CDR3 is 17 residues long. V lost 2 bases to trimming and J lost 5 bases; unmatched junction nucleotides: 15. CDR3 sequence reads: CSVEKTGGRLLQETQYF. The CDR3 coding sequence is TGCAGCGTTGAAAAGACAGGGGGGCGGCTTCTCCAGGAGACCCAGTACTTC.

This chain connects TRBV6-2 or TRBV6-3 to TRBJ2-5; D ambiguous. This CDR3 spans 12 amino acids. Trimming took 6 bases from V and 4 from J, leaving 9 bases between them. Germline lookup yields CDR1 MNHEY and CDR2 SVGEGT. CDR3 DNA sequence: TGTGCCAGCAGGGGCCCCGCAGAGACCCAGTACTTC. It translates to CASRGPAETQYF.

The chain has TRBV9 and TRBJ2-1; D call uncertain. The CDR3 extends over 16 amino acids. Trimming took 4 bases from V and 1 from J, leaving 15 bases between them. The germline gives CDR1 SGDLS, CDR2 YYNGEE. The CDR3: CASSPRPPASYNEQFF. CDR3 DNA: TGTGCCAGCAGCCCCCGACCTCCGGCATCCTACAATGAGCAGTTCTTC.

The CDR3 here is CSARIAGQWDTF. The CDR3 DNA sequence: TGCAGTGCTAGAATCGCCGGACAGTGGGACACCTTC. The gene calls are TRBV20-1 and TRBJ1-2, with a tentative D call TRBD1 (6 bases). Deletions cut 2 bases from V and 12 bases from J, with 16 bases between. This CDR3 comprises 12 residues. Germline assignment: CDR1 DFQATT and CDR2 SNEGSKA (reference sequence).

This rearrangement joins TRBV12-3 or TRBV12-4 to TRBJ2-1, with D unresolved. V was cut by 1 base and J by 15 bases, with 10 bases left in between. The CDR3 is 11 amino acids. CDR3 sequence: CASSLGPRGFF. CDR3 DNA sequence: TGTGCCAGCAGTTTAGGGCCTAGAGGGTTCTTC.

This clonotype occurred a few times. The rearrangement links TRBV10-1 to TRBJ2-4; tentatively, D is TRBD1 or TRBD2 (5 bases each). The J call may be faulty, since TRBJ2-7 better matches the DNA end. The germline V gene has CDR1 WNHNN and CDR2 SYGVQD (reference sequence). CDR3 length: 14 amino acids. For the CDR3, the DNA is TGCGCCAGCAGCCCGAGGGACGACCCCTTCGAGCAGTACTTC. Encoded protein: CASSPRDDPFEQYF.

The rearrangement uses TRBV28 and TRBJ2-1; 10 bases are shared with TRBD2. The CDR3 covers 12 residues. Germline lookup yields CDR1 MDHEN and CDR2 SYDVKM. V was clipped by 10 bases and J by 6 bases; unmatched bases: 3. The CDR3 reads CATGLAVNEQFF. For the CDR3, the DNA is TGTGCCACCGGACTAGCGGTCAATGAGCAGTTCTTC.

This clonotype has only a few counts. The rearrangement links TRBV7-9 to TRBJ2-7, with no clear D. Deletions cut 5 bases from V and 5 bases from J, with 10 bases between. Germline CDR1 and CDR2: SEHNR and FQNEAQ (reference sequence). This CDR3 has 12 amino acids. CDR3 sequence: CASSPRRNEQYF. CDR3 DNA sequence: TGTGCCAGCAGCCCGAGGCGTAACGAGCAGTACTTC.

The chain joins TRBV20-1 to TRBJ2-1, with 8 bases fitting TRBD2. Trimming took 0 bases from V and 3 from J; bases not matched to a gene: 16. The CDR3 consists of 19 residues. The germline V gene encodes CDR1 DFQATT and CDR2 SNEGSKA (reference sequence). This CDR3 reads CSARDPARPGGALYNEQFF. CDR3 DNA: TGCAGTGCTAGAGATCCCGCCAGGCCGGGAGGGGCCCTCTACAATGAGCAGTTCTTC.

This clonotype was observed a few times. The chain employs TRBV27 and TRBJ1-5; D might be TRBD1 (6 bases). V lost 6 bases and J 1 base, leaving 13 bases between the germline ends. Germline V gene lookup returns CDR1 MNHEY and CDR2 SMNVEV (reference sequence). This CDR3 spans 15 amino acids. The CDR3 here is CASSRGRGSNQPQHF. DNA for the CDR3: TGTGCCAGCAGCAGGGGTAGGGGGAGCAATCAGCCCCAGCATTTT.

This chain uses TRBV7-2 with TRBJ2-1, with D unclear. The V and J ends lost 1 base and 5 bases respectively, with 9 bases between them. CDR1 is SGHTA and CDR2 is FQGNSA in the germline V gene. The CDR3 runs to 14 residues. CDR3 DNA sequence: TGTGCCAGCAGCTTAGGCGAGGCTCACAATGAGCAGTTCTTC. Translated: CASSLGEAHNEQFF. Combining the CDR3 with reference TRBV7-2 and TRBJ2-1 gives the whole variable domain GAGVSQSPSNKVTEKGKDVELRCDPISGHTALYWYRQSLGQGLEFLIYFQGNSAPDKSGLPSDRFSAERTGGSVSTLTIQRTQQEDSAVYLCASSLGEAHNEQFFGPGTRLTVL.

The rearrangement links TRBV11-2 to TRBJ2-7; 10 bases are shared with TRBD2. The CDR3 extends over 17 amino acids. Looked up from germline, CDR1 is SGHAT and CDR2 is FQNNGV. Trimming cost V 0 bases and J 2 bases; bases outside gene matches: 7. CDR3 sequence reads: CASSLDLRLAGAYEQYF. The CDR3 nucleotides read TGTGCCAGCAGCTTAGATCTAAGGCTAGCGGGAGCCTACGAGCAGTACTTC. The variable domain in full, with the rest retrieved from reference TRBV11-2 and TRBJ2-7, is EAGVAQSPRYKIIEKRQSVAFWCNPISGHATLYWYQQILGQGPKLLIQFQNNGVVDDSQLPKDRFSAERLKGVDSTLKIQPAKLEDSAVYLCASSLDLRLAGAYEQYFGPGTRLTVT.

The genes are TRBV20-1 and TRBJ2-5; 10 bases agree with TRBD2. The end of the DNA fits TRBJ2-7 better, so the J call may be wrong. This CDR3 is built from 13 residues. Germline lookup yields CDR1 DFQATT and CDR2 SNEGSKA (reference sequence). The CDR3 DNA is TGCAGTGCCGAGCCTAGCGGGAGTTACGAGCAGTACTTC. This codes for CSAEPSGSYEQYF.

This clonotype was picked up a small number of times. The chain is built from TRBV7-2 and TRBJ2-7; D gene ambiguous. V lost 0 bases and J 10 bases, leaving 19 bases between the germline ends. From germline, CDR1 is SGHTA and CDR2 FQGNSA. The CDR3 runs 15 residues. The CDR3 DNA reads TGTGCCAGCAGCTTAGCGCTTGATTCGGCGAGGTCCCAGTACTTC. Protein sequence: CASSLALDSARSQYF.